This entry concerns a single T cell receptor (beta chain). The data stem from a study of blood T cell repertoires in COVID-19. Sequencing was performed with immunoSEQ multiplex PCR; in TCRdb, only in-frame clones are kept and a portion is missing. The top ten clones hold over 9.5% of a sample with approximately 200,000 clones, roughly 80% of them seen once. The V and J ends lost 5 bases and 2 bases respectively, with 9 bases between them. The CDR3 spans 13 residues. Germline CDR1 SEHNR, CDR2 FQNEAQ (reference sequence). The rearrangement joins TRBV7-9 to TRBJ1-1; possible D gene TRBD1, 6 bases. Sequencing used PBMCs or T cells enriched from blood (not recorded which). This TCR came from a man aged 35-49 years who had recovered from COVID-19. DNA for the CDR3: TGTGCCAGCAGCGCCAGGGGAAACACTGAAGCTTTCTTT. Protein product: CASSARGNTEAFF.